The entry that follows covers one TCR beta chain sequence. What it recognizes is unknown. The identical CDR3 is also encoded by other nucleotide sequences in the sample. The sample originates from a study of cytomegalovirus exposure and HLA in healthy donors. Findings of the study overall: An ancestry cluster, one associated with Asian ancestry, reportedly showed fewer N-insertions than the approximately 650-donor mean in a later analysis. Evidence from a later analysis indicated that most CMV-associated TCR beta chains looked HLA-restricted.

The PCR ran on 60 Vbeta and 13 Jbeta primers. Sequencing used immunoSEQ multiplex PCR; TCRdb keeps in-frame clones, though not all of them. The sample holds roughly 200,000 clones, around 80% seen once. Healthy individuals who donated bone marrow served as the donors. The CDR3 length is 13 residues. V lost 4 bases to trimming and J lost 3 bases, with 9 bases between them. Per the germline V gene, CDR1 is KGHSH and CDR2 is LQKENI. The receptor was isolated from a man aged 50-60 years in good health and CMV-seronegative. Specimen: PBMCs. The chain employs TRBV18 and TRBJ2-5; a possible D gene is TRBD1 (6 bases). CDR3 in DNA: TGTGCCAGCTCACTCGGACAGAAAGAGACCCAGTACTTC. This sequence encodes CASSLGQKETQYF.